Shown below are 14 T cell receptor beta chains from a single sample sequenced in a study of T cells in Graves' hyperthyroidism and ophthalmopathy. The investigators amplified TCR beta CDR3 regions from RNA transcripts. First-round RT-PCR of the TCR CDR3 relied on the HTBI primer set. Each CDR3 protein gets one entry after TCRdb re-called the multiplex PCR reads with MiXCR. The sample records hundreds of thousands of distinct CDR3 sequences, about 38% being singletons. The sequenced sample consisted of blood. These receptors originate from a man aged 18 to 29 with Graves' hyperthyroidism.

V is TRBV24-1 and J is TRBJ2-3, with a tentative D call TRBD2 (6 bases). This CDR3 is 13 amino acids long. The germline V gene encodes CDR1 KGHDR and CDR2 SFDVKD. Trimming left V 4 bases short and J 4 bases short, with 8 bases between. The CDR3 reads CATSEREPDTQYF. CDR3 nucleotides: TGTGCCACCAGTGAACGGGAGCCAGATACGCAGTATTTT.

The genes are TRBV4-1 and TRBJ1-1; D not resolved. Per germline, CDR1 MGHRA and CDR2 YSYEKL. The CDR3 runs to 13 residues. With 0 bases removed from V and 8 bases from J, the gap between germline ends came to 10 bases. This CDR3 reads CASSQERELEAFF. For the CDR3, the DNA is TGCGCCAGCAGCCAAGAAAGGGAACTCGAAGCTTTCTTT.

The chain joins TRBV7-9 to TRBJ2-6; 7 nucleotides match TRBD1. Germline lookup yields CDR1 SEHNR and CDR2 FQNEAQ (reference sequence). The CDR3 totals 16 residues. Trimming removed 4 bases from V and 4 bases from J; junction bases left unmatched: 7. The CDR3 bases are TGTGCCAGCAGCTGGGGACAGAACACCGGGGCCAACGTCCTGACTTTC. It yields the protein CASSWGQNTGANVLTF.

This clonotype was observed many times. The rearrangement joins TRBV10-2 to TRBJ2-7, with 8 nucleotides matching TRBD1. Germline V lookup: CDR1 WSHSY, CDR2 SAAADI. Germline trimming cut 0 bases from V and 6 bases from J; bases unmatched to any gene: 1. The CDR3 is 13 amino acids. This CDR3 reads CASSESQGGEQYF. In DNA, the CDR3 is TGCGCCAGCAGTGAGTCACAGGGGGGCGAGCAGTACTTC.

In its sample, this clonotype was seen a few times. This chain uses TRBV11-2 with TRBJ2-7, with TRBD2 matching over 9 bases. V lost 4 bases to trimming and J lost 4 bases; unmatched junction nucleotides: 8. Germline values: CDR1 SGHAT, CDR2 FQNNGV. The CDR3 is 15 residues long. The CDR3 DNA reads TGTGCCAGCAGCTCGACCCCGGGACTAGCTTACGAGCAGTACTTC. Protein sequence: CASSSTPGLAYEQYF.

This clonotype showed up just a few times. V and J are TRBV5-6 and TRBJ1-1; maybe TRBD1 (5 bases). V lost 5 bases and J 9 bases, leaving 17 bases between the germline ends. The CDR3 contains 13 residues. Per germline, CDR1 SGHDT and CDR2 YYEEEE. The CDR3 bases are TGTGCCAGCAGTTCAGGGTCCCCCATCCAAGCTTTCTTT. Protein: CASSSGSPIQAFF.

The table lists this clonotype with a few counts. The chain uses TRBV12-3 or TRBV12-4 and TRBJ1-2, with D uncertain. V was cut by 4 bases and J by 7 bases, with 13 bases left in between. The CDR3 runs to 13 residues. The DNA for the CDR3 is TGTGCCAGCAGTTACGGTGCAGCGTCTGGCTACACCTTC. As protein: CASSYGAASGYTF.

This chain uses TRBV7-9 with TRBJ1-2; 11 nucleotides line up with TRBD1. V lost 5 bases to trimming and J lost 2 bases; unmatched junction nucleotides: 4. CDR1 is SEHNR, CDR2 FQNEAQ, per germline (reference sequence). The CDR3 loop spans 15 amino acids. For the CDR3, the DNA is TGTGCCAGCAGCCCCGGGACAGGGGGGAACTATGGCTACACCTTC. As protein: CASSPGTGGNYGYTF.

CDR3 sequence reads: CASSFSPETYEQYF. Here the CDR3 DNA reads TGTGCCAGCAGTTTCTCGCCAGAGACCTACGAGCAGTACTTC. The chain uses TRBV6-6 and TRBJ2-7; unclear D gene. Trimming removed 4 bases from V and 2 bases from J, with 12 bases in between. This CDR3 region has 14 residues. Germline CDR1 is MNHNY and CDR2 is SVGAGI (reference sequence).

The chain combines TRBV20-1 with TRBJ2-5; 7 positions agree with TRBD2. Germline V gene lookup returns CDR1 DFQATT and CDR2 SNEGSKA (reference sequence). The CDR3 has 16 residues. V lost 6 bases to trimming and J lost 4 bases; unmatched junction nucleotides: 17. DNA of the CDR3: TGCAGTGCACCACCTGCCGGGACTATGTCAGGAGAGACCCAGTACTTC. This translates into CSAPPAGTMSGETQYF.

This clonotype has a count of ten or more. The chain has TRBV10-3 and TRBJ1-1; 7 bases map to TRBD1. CDR3 length: 15 amino acids. Looked up from germline, CDR1 is ENHRY and CDR2 is SYGVKD. Losses at the gene ends were 1 base for V and 3 bases for J; bases not matched to a gene: 5. DNA for the CDR3: TGTGCCATCAGTGAGTGGTCAGGGGGTGACACTGAAGCTTTCTTT. Amino acids: CAISEWSGGDTEAFF.

This chain links TRBV2 with TRBJ1-6; D is undetermined. In germline, CDR1 is SNHLY, CDR2 FYNNEI. This CDR3 is built from 14 residues. With 5 bases removed from V and 3 bases from J, the gap between germline ends came to 8 bases. CDR3 DNA: TGTGCCAGCAGTTTTGGCCGCTATAATTCACCCCTCCACTTT. Protein: CASSFGRYNSPLHF.

The chain is built from TRBV7-9 and TRBJ1-2; D remains ambiguous. The CDR3 sequence is 12 residues long. Germline V CDR1 and CDR2: SEHNR, FQNEAQ (reference sequence). Trimming took off 3 bases at V and 8 bases at J, with 10 bases between the two ends. CDR3 loop: CASSFPTQGYTF. CDR3 DNA sequence: TGTGCCAGCAGCTTCCCGACCCAAGGCTACACCTTC. The variable domain in full, completed from reference TRBV7-9 and TRBJ1-2, reads DTGVSQNPRHKITKRGQNVTFRCDPISEHNRLYWYRQTLGQGPEFLTYFQNEAQLEKSRLLSDRFSAERPKGSFSTLEIQRTEQGDSAMYLCASSFPTQGYTFGSGTRLTVV.

The chain joins TRBV7-9 to TRBJ1-1; D not resolved. This CDR3 is built from 14 residues. CDR1 SEHNR and CDR2 FQNEAQ come from the germline V gene (reference sequence). Trimming cost V 4 bases and J 4 bases, with 13 bases left between them. The CDR3 loop is CASSSNTRSTEAFF. CDR3 DNA: TGTGCCAGCAGCTCCAATACACGGTCCACTGAAGCTTTCTTT.